Below, 8 T cell receptor beta chains from the same sample are listed, as sequenced in a study of blood T cell repertoires in COVID-19. The data were produced by immunoSEQ multiplex PCR, yet TCRdb's version contains in-frame clones alone and is incomplete. The table records roughly 76,000 clones, roughly four fifths of them present only once. Sequencing was done on a sample of peripheral blood. These receptors all stem from a man in his 70s with acute or convalescent COVID-19.

The rearrangement joins TRBV28 to TRBJ1-1, with D unresolved. V gave up 8 bases and J gave up 10 bases, with 14 bases separating them. Germline CDR1 MDHEN, CDR2 SYDVKM. The CDR3 extends over 11 amino acids. CDR3 protein: CASSLGQVAFF. The CDR3 bases are TGTGCCAGCTCCCTTGGGCAGGTAGCTTTCTTT.

This chain joins TRBV19 and TRBJ1-1; D unclear. Trimming took off 6 bases at V and 3 bases at J, with 11 bases between the two ends. This CDR3 comprises 13 residues. Germline CDR1 and CDR2: LNHDA and SQIVND (reference sequence). The CDR3 DNA reads as TGTGCCAGTAGCTCCGCGGACTACACTGAAGCTTTCTTT. It specifies CASSSADYTEAFF.

The gene calls are TRBV6-2 or TRBV6-3 and TRBJ2-7; TRBD1 is a possible D gene (7 bases). This CDR3 has 17 residues. Trimming stripped 0 bases from V and 2 bases from J, with 17 bases between. Germline assignment: CDR1 MNHEY and CDR2 SVGEGT. The DNA for the CDR3 is TGTGCCAGCAGTTACTCGCCCCCGCAGGGGGGCCCCTACGAGCAGTACTTC. Protein product: CASSYSPPQGGPYEQYF.

The gene calls are TRBV5-1 and TRBJ1-2; D possibly corresponds to TRBD1 (5 bases). CDR3 length: 14 amino acids. Trimming removed 0 bases at V and 7 bases at J, with 13 bases between. Germline values: CDR1 SGHRS, CDR2 YFSETQ. Written as DNA, the CDR3 is TGCGCCAGCAGCTTGGGACAGCGGGTGAGTGGCTACACCTTC. Protein product: CASSLGQRVSGYTF.

The chain employs TRBV6-5 and TRBJ1-2; no firm D call. The V end was cut by 3 bases, the J end by 2 bases, with 7 bases between. Germline loops: CDR1 MNHEY, CDR2 SVGAGI. The CDR3 spans 13 residues. The CDR3 reads CASSYEGNYGYTF. In DNA form, the CDR3 reads TGTGCCAGCAGTTATGAGGGAAACTATGGCTACACCTTC.

This chain connects TRBV19 to TRBJ2-3, with 8 bases matching TRBD1. The CDR3 is 14 residues long. Per the germline V gene, CDR1 is LNHDA and CDR2 is SQIVND (reference sequence). Trimming cost V 5 bases and J 5 bases; bases outside gene matches: 6. For the CDR3, the DNA is TGTGCCAGTAGTGTTGGACAGGGAGGAGATACGCAGTATTTT. This translates into CASSVGQGGDTQYF.

This clone was seen only once. This sequence joins TRBV19 and TRBJ1-2, with 8 nucleotides matching TRBD1. This CDR3 has 15 amino acids. Germline V gene sequence: CDR1 LNHDA, CDR2 SQIVND (reference sequence). J lost 4 bases, V lost 3 bases, and 7 bases had no gene match. CDR3 coding DNA: TGTGCCAGTAGTATCCCAGGGGGCACTACCTATGGCTACACCTTC. The encoded protein is CASSIPGGTTYGYTF. The full variable domain, with the rest looked up from reference TRBV19 and TRBJ1-2, is DGGITQSPKYLFRKEGQNVTLSCEQNLNHDAMYWYRQDPGQGLRLIYYSQIVNDFQKGDIAEGYSVSREKKESFPLTVTSAQKNPTAFYLCASSIPGGTTYGYTFGSGTRLTVV.

The rearrangement uses TRBV6-5 and TRBJ1-2; 9 bases agree with TRBD1. The germline V gene encodes CDR1 MNHEY and CDR2 SVGAGI. V lost 7 bases to trimming and J lost 7 bases; unmatched junction nucleotides: 10. The CDR3 contains 14 residues. CDR3 residues: CASNIPGQGSGYTF. In nucleotides, the CDR3 is TGTGCCAGCAACATCCCGGGACAGGGCTCTGGCTACACCTTC.